This T cell receptor beta chain emerged from a study of metastatic and nonmetastatic thyroid tumors. Study in general: The study looked at repertoires side by side in blood and in tumor or nodule tissue from malignant and benign thyroid patients.

Ahead of thyroid surgery, no patient had received treatment of any kind. To note about this clone: Its antigen is not known.

Overall study findings and caveats: In blood and tumor, TCR beta diversity was reportedly significantly higher in malignant thyroid tumors than in benign nodules.

V was cut by 6 bases and J by 0 bases, with 15 bases left in between. In germline, CDR1 is DFQATT, CDR2 SNEGSKA (reference sequence). This CDR3 is built from 15 residues. Through MiXCR, TCRdb re-clonotyped the PCR reads. The table shows just over 15,000 clones, with around 20% occurring only once. The J gene is TRBJ2-1, the V gene TRBV20-1, with D possibly matching TRBD2 (7 bases). The receptor comes from a female donor with papillary thyroid cancer or a benign thyroid nodule (not recorded which). Some clones in this sample may be carry-over from other donors' samples. Sequenced sample: tumor tissue. CDR3 amino acids: CSAPGGPNSYNEQFF. CDR3 DNA: TGCAGTGCCCCCGGGGGGCCCAACTCCTACAATGAGCAGTTCTTC.